The clone carrying this T cell receptor (beta chain) was picked up a small number of times. Averaging about 120 mL, one heparinised blood draw was given by each donor. Expressed TCRB transcripts were sequenced, since all the RNA that had been isolated was reverse transcribed. Generated by immunoSEQ multiplex PCR, the TCRdb table keeps only in-frame clones and is missing some. The sample holds about 140,000 clones; 6.9% are singletons and the top ten take approximately 1.4%. This specimen belongs to a study of beta chain features in type 1 diabetes. The CDR3 loop spans 14 amino acids. Germline loops: CDR1 SGHRS, CDR2 YFSETQ. V lost 0 bases and J lost 5, with 12 bases in between.

This TCR was recovered from a woman aged 25 to 39 in good health. The chain uses TRBV5-1 and TRBJ2-7, with a tentative D call TRBD1 (5 bases). Material: central memory CD4+ T cells from blood. CDR3 sequence: CASSLDPGRNEQYF. Here the CDR3 DNA reads TGCGCCAGCAGCTTGGATCCAGGGCGGAACGAGCAGTACTTC.